One and the same sample provided the 8 T cell receptor beta chains below, sequenced in a study of T-cell memory formation after mild COVID-19 (dated by TCRdb to the early 2020s). Library construction relied on 5' RACE. Sequencer: Illumina NovaSeq 6000. The raw public data were reprocessed by TCRdb itself: fastp quality trimming at Q25, MiXCR clonotype calling, in-frame beta chains only. Each record represents a unique CDR3 protein, reported with the most common genes and DNA among its rows. The sample records around 440,000 distinct CDR3 sequences, approximately 18% of which are singletons. Clones ranked in the top ten supply 10% to 15% of the sample. Specimen: PBMCs or a T cell subset sorted from them (not recorded which). Source of these receptors: an adult woman who had mild COVID-19 (a few samples of this study predate the infection). The sample titles of this study are shuffled in the database, so cell type and time point are left out; the donor was told from shared clones.

This clonotype was observed a few times. This chain connects TRBV18 to TRBJ2-3; TRBD1 aligns across 8 bases. The CDR3 is made up of 14 amino acids. CDR1 is KGHSH, CDR2 LQKENI, per germline. V lost 4 bases and J lost 5; bases outside the gene matches: 5. The CDR3 nucleotides read TGTGCCAGCTCACTACCACAGGGGGGAGATACGCAGTATTTT. Encoded protein: CASSLPQGGDTQYF.

This clonotype came up a few times. The chain links TRBV25-1 to TRBJ2-2; D is uncertain. V dropped 7 bases and J dropped 3 bases, with 6 bases sitting between them. Germline CDR1 and CDR2: MGHDK and SYGVNS. This CDR3 is 12 amino acids long. CDR3 region: CASTIDTGELFF. In DNA, the CDR3 is TGTGCCAGCACGATCGACACCGGGGAGCTGTTTTTT. Variable domain in full (rest from reference TRBV25-1 and TRBJ2-2): EADIYQTPRYLVIGTGKKITLECSQTMGHDKMYWYQQDPGMELHLIHYSYGVNSTEKGDLSSESTVSRIRTEHFPLTLESARPSHTSQYLCASTIDTGELFFGEGSRLTVL.

V is TRBV6-2 or TRBV6-3 and J is TRBJ2-7; TRBD1 might be the D (6 bases). The CDR3 covers 14 residues. Deletions cut 5 bases from V and 3 bases from J, with 14 bases between. CDR1 and CDR2 from the germline V gene are MNHEY and SVGEGT. CDR3 sequence (DNA): TGTGCCAGCAGTAAAGGACAGAGATACTACGAGCAGTACTTC. Its protein product is CASSKGQRYYEQYF.

There are a few counts of this clonotype. This chain links TRBV5-1 with TRBJ2-7; D possibly corresponds to TRBD1 (5 bases). The CDR3 is 12 amino acids. Germline lookup yields CDR1 SGHRS and CDR2 YFSETQ. Trimming stripped 0 bases from V and 10 bases from J, with 11 bases between. CDR3 region: CASSLGQGGQYF. As DNA, the CDR3 is TGCGCCAGCAGCTTGGGGCAGGGCGGTCAGTACTTC.

In its sample, this clonotype was seen a few times. The V gene is TRBV7-8, the J gene TRBJ1-4, with D unresolved. The V end was cut by 1 base, the J end by 7 bases, with 16 bases between. This CDR3 spans 16 amino acids. The germline CDR1 and CDR2 sequences are SGHVS and FQNEAQ. The CDR3 region is CASSLERWRAAEKLFF. CDR3 DNA sequence: TGTGCCAGCAGCTTAGAGCGGTGGAGGGCGGCTGAAAAACTGTTTTTT.

The gene calls are TRBV18 and TRBJ2-7, with D possibly matching TRBD1 (5 bases). CDR1 and CDR2 (germline): KGHSH, LQKENI. This CDR3 is 14 amino acids long. Trimming shortened V by 2 bases and J by 3 bases, and 11 bases separated the two germline ends. CDR3 region: CASSPAGRDYEQYF. CDR3 coding DNA: TGTGCCAGCTCACCAGCAGGGCGAGACTACGAGCAGTACTTC.

The chain combines TRBV20-1 with TRBJ2-7; D gene ambiguous. The germline CDR1 and CDR2 sequences are DFQATT and SNEGSKA (reference sequence). The CDR3 is made up of 16 amino acids. The germline V and J ends were trimmed by 0 bases and 2 bases, with 17 bases remaining between them. The CDR3 DNA sequence: TGCAGTGCTAGAGACCCTCTTTTGGCGGAAACCTACGAGCAGTACTTC. This codes for CSARDPLLAETYEQYF.

The table lists this clonotype with many counts. The chain is built from TRBV5-6 and TRBJ2-5, with D uncertain. Trimming removed 4 bases at V and 4 bases at J, with 5 bases between. The CDR3 length is 11 residues. CDR1 is SGHDT and CDR2 is YYEEEE in the germline V gene. This CDR3 is CASSHRETQYF. CDR3 nucleotides: TGTGCCAGCAGCCATCGAGAGACCCAGTACTTC.